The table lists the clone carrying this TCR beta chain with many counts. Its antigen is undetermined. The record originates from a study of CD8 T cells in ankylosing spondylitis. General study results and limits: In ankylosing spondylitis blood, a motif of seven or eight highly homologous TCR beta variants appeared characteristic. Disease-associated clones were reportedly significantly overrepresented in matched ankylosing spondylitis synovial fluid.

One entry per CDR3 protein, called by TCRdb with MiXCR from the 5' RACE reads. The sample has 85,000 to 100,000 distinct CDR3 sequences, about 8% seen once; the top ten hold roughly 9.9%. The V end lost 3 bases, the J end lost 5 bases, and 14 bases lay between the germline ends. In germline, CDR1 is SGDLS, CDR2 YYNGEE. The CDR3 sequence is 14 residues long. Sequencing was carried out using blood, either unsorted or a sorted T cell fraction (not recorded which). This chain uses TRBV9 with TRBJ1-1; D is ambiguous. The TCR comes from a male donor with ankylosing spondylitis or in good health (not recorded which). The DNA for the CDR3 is TGTGCCAGCAGCGCTAGTCCCTCTGGGACTGAAGCTTTCTTT. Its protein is CASSASPSGTEAFF.